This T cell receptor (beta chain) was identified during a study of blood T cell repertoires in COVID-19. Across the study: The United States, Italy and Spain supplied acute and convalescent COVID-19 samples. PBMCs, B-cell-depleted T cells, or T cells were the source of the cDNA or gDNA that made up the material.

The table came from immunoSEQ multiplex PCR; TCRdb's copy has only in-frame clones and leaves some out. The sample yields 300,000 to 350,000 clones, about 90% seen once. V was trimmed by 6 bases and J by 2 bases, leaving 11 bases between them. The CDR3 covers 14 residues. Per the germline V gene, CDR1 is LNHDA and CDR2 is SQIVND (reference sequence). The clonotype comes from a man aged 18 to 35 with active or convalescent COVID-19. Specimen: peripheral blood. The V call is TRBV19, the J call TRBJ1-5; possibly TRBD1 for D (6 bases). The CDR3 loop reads CASRHRVGNQPQHF. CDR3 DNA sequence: TGTGCCAGTAGGCACAGGGTTGGCAATCAGCCCCAGCATTTT.